The source of this TCR delta chain is a study of Vδ1+ human thymocytes. This clone was seen a handful of times. What it binds is unknown. Study results and limitations: Thymic TRG and TRD repertoires appeared highly polyclonal, with Gaussian CDR3 length distributions. Around 20% of thymic delta-chain sequences were Vdelta2, with few Vdelta3, unlike blood Vdelta1+ controls. TRD repertoires were essentially private, unlike widely shared TRG clonotypes. The authors advised highly purified populations and single-cell validation.

The CDR3 runs 21 residues. The germline V gene encodes CDR1 TSWWSYY and CDR2 QGS. V shed 2 bases and J 0 bases; nucleotides not matched to a gene: 18. Extracted RNA was reverse transcribed into cDNA. The CDR3 regions were amplified by multiplex PCR from V-gene primers to a constant-region primer. TCRdb reran clone calling via CATT on the multiplex PCR reads. The table includes 70,000 or so delta-chain clones, approximately 34% detected once. The chain recombines TRDV1 with TRDJ1, with TRDD3 matching 10 bases. The sequenced sample was Vdelta1+ gamma-delta thymocytes from the thymus. The subset is: FACS-sorted CD3+ TCRalphabeta- TCRVdelta1+ TCRVdelta2- thymocytes. The source of this sequence is a boy younger than two who had congenital heart surgery. The CDR3 sequence is CALGEFTTYWGMIEDTDKLIF. CDR3 DNA sequence: TGTGCTCTTGGGGAATTCACTACGTACTGGGGGATGATTGAGGACACCGATAAACTCATCTTT.